This T cell receptor beta chain was captured in a study of T cells in Graves' hyperthyroidism and ophthalmopathy. Notes on the study in general: Ophthalmopathy got predicted by the model a median approximately 6.3 months before its onset.

This clonotype was detected only a few times. Antigen: not known. Amplification yielded TCR beta CDR3 regions, with RNA transcripts as the source. The study used the HTBI primer set for a first-round RT-PCR of the TCR CDR3. TCRdb passed the multiplex PCR reads through MiXCR, listing each CDR3 protein once. The sample yields about 690,000 distinct CDR3 sequences, roughly a sixth seen once. The CDR3 runs 15 residues. Germline V gene data show CDR1 as SEHNR and CDR2 as FQNEAQ (reference sequence). The V end lost 3 bases, the J end lost 3 bases, and 13 bases lay between the germline ends. No ophthalmopathy progression within 18 months constituted stable Graves' hyperthyroidism. Exclusion criteria comprised uncontrolled infection, other autoimmune disease, pregnancy or lactation.

The sequencing input was blood. The chain combines TRBV7-9 with TRBJ2-3; tentatively, D is TRBD1 (6 bases). This receptor was identified in a man aged 50 to 59 with Graves' hyperthyroidism. The CDR3 here is CASSFITGSTDTQYF. DNA for the CDR3: TGTGCCAGCAGCTTCATCACAGGGTCGACAGATACGCAGTATTTT. The whole variable domain, remainder taken from reference TRBV7-9 and TRBJ2-3, is DTGVSQNPRHKITKRGQNVTFRCDPISEHNRLYWYRQTLGQGPEFLTYFQNEAQLEKSRLLSDRFSAERPKGSFSTLEIQRTEQGDSAMYLCASSFITGSTDTQYFGPGTRLTVL.